This TCR beta chain was sequenced in a study of response to subunit inactivated influenza vaccine. Study-level findings and limits: Authors suggested each seasonal influenza vaccination recruits few new T cells.

Concerning this clonotype: The antigen remains undetermined.

The CDR3 has 17 residues. V was pared by 6 bases and J by 8 bases, with 26 bases between. From germline, CDR1 is SGHTA and CDR2 FQGTGA. MiXCR, run by TCRdb on the RT-PCR reads, gives a single entry per CDR3 protein. The sample gives about 500,000 distinct CDR3 sequences, approximately 15% of which show up once; roughly 3.1% is in the top ten. V and J are TRBV7-3 and TRBJ2-1; D may be TRBD2 (5 bases). This clonotype originated in a man between 50 and 75 years old who received an inactivated influenza vaccine. Material: CD4+ T cells sorted from PBMCs, obtained about 23 months after vaccination. The DNA of the CDR3 is TGTGCCAGCAGTCCTAAAACGCCTATACTAGATCCCCATGAGCAGTTCTTC. Amino acid sequence: CASSPKTPILDPHEQFF.